This T cell receptor beta chain came from a study of regulatory T cells in long-lasting Graves disease (dated by TCRdb to the early 2020s). With regard to the full study: In the newly diagnosed Graves' disease group, patients had been taking antithyroid drugs for less than 3 months. Persistent Graves' disease patients were compared with newly diagnosed Graves' disease patients by peripheral blood TCR sequencing and RNA sequencing. A total of about 33 samples were covered by TCR sequencing, comprising approximately 13 persistent and 20 or so newly diagnosed Graves' disease patients. The study was registered as a clinical trial and conducted in China. General study outcomes and caveats: The authors noted that the small sample size was a limitation that may lower accuracy. Persistent patients shared more public clonotypes among themselves (roughly 2,700) than newly diagnosed patients did (approximately 870). Only the TCR beta chain was sequenced and analyzed. The study examined only peripheral blood because the primary lesion, thyroid tissue, could not be accessed. Persistent disease showed preferential use of TRBV28, TRBJ1-2 and TRBJ2-5, whereas newly diagnosed disease favored TRBV20-1 and TRBJ2-1. Lower TCR Shannon entropy and fewer highly expanded clones were observed in persistent Graves' disease patients than in newly diagnosed patients, which suggested clonal expansion.

This clonotype showed up just a few times. It has no known antigen specificity. Within one base of it there is no much larger clone, and no base qualities were kept. Library creation used multiplex PCR. The sample was run on an Illumina HiSeq 4000. iRepertoire HTBI primers and Arm-PCR amplification of CDR3 regions were used to construct TCR beta libraries. Gel purification was performed on PCR products prior to sequencing. The study's own analysis went as follows. A total of 60 to 80 TRBV and 14 TRBJ segments were identified across samples and were used for gene usage analysis of CDR3 amino acid clonotypes. COPE and FqMerger were used to merge the filtered high-quality paired reads into contigs. Contigs were aligned with BLAST to IMGT TRBV, TRBD and TRBJ reference genes, and CDR3 was defined per IMGT. Any clonotype with a frequency above 0.1% was counted as a highly expanded clone. Shannon entropy served as the measure of repertoire diversity, while the Gini coefficient captured V-J evenness. Clonotypes shared by more than one individual were considered public. Starting from the raw public reads, TCRdb applied fastp trimming at Q25, assembled clones with MiXCR and retained in-frame beta chains. Each entry merges the rows of one CDR3 protein and shows their most common DNA and genes. The V and J calls and clone size come from TCRdb's table, not from the authors' own analysis. The sample table contains about 320,000 distinct CDR3 sequences; only one count was recorded for 18% of them. The top ten hold less than 45% of the sample.

The time point label, as the study defines it: newly diagnosed GD, antithyroid drugs for less than 3 months. For both TCR sequencing and RNA sequencing, RNA was extracted from PBMCs using TRIzol. The diagnosis of Graves' disease followed American Thyroid Association guidelines. The patients came from an endocrinology department in Xi'an, China. Each patient gave roughly 10 milliliters of peripheral blood, collected in an EDTA anticoagulant tube. PBMCs were isolated by Ficoll Paque Plus density gradient separation without further T cell sorting. An Agilent 2100 Bioanalyzer and agarose gel were used to check RNA quality, and a NanoDrop 2000 was used to measure RNA concentration. CDR1 and CDR2 (SGHNT, YENEEA) derive from the germline V gene. The CDR3, from cysteine to phenylalanine, totals 12 residues. Solely the CDR3 DNA is kept, with 36 bases framed from the first base. Between the V and J ends, shortened by 5 bases and 5 bases respectively, the junction contains 9 bases.

Sequencing was performed on peripheral blood mononuclear cells (PBMCs), taken at new diagnosis, from a patient treated with antithyroid drugs. The receptor was isolated from a female donor with Graves disease. The chain was built from TRBV11-3 and TRBJ2-5; the D segment cannot be called with confidence. The CDR3 region: CASSANWETQYF. The nucleotide sequence reads TGTGCCAGCAGCGCGAACTGGGAGACCCAGTACTTC.